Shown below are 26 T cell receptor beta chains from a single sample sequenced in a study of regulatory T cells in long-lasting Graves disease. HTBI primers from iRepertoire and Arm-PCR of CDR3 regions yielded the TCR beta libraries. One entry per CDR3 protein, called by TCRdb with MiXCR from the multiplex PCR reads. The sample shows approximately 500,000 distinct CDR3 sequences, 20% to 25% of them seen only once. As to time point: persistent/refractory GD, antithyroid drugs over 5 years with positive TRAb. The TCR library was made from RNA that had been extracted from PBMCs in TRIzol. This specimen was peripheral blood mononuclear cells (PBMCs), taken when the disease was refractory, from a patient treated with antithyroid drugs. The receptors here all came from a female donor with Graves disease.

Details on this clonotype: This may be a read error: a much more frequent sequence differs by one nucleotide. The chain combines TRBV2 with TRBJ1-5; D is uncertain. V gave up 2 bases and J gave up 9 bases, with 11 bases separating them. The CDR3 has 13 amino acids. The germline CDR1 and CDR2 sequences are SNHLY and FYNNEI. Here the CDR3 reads CASSEKMDRPQHF. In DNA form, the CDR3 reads TGTGCCAGCAGTGAAAAGATGGATCGGCCCCAGCATTTT.

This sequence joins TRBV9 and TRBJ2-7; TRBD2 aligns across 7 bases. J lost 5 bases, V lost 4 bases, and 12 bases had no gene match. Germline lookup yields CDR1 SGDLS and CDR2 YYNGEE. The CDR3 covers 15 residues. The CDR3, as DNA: TGTGCCAGCAGCCTCGGACTAGTGGGAGGGCACGAGCAGTACTTC. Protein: CASSLGLVGGHEQYF.

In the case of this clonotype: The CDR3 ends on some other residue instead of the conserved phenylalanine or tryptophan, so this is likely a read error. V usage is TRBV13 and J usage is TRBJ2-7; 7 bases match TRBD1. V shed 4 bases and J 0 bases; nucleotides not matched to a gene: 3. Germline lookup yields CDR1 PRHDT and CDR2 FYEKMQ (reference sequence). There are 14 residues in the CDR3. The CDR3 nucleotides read TGTGCCAGCAGCTCGGGACAGCCCTCCTACGAGCAGTACTCC. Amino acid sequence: CASSSGQPSYEQYS.

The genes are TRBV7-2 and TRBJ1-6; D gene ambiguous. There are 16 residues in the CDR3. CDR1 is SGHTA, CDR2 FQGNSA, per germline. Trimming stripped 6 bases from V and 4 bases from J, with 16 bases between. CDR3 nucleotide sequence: TGTGCCAGCAGGCCCATATTGACCCCTTATAATTCACCCCTCCACTTT. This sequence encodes CASRPILTPYNSPLHF.

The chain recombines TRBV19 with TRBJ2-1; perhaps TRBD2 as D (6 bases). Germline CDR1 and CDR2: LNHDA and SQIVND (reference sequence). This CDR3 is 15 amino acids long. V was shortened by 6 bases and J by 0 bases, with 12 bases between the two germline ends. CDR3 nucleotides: TGTGCCAGTAGGGATGAGGAGGGCTCCTACAATGAGCAGTTCTTC. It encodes CASRDEEGSYNEQFF.

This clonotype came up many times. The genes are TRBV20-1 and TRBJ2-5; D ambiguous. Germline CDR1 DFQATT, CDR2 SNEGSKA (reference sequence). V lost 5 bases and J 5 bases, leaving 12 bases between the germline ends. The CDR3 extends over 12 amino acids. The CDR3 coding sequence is TGCAGTGCTCCCCCCCAGTTGGAGACCCAGTACTTC. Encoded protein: CSAPPQLETQYF.

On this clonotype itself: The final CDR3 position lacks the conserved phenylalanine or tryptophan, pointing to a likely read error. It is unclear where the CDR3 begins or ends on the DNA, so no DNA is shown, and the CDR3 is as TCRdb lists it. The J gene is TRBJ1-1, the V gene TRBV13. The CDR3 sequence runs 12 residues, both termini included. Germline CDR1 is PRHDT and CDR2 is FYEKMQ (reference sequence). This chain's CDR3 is CASSLGGGWGFL.

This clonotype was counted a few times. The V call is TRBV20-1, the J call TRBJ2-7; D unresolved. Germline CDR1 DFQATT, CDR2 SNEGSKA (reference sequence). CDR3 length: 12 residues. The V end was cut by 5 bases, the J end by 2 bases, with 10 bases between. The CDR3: CSALRQTYEQYF. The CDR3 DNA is TGCAGTGCTCTCCGACAAACCTACGAGCAGTACTTC.

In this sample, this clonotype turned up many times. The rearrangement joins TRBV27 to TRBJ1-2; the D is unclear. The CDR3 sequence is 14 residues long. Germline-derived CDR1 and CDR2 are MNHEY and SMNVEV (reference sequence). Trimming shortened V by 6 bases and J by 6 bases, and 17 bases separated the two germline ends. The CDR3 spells CASRILSGSDGYTF. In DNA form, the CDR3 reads TGTGCCAGCAGGATTTTATCCGGCAGCGATGGCTACACCTTC.

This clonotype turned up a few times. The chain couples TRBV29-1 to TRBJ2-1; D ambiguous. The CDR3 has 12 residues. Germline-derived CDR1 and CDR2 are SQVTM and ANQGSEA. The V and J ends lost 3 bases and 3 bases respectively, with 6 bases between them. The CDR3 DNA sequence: TGCAGCGTTGACGCGGACTACAATGAGCAGTTCTTC. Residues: CSVDADYNEQFF.

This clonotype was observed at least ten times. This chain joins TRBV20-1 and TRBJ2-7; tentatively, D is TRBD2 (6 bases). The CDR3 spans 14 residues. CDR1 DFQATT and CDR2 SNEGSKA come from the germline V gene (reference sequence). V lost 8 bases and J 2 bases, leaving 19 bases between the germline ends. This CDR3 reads CSYYGGDETYEQYF. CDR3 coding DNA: TGCAGTTATTACGGAGGGGACGAGACCTACGAGCAGTACTTC.

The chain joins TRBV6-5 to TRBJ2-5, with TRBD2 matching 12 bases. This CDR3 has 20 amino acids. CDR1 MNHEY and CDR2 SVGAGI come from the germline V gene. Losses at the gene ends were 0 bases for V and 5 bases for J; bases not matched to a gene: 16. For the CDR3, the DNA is TGTGCCAGCAGTTACTCCAAAAGACTAGCGGGAGTATCAGGGAGGGAGACCCAGTACTTC. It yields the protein CASSYSKRLAGVSGRETQYF.

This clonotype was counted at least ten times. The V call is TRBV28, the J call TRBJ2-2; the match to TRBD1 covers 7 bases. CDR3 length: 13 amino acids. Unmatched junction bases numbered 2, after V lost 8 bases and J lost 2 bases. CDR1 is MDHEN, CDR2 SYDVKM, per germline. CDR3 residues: CASGTANTGELFF. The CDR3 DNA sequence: TGTGCCAGCGGGACAGCTAACACCGGGGAGCTGTTTTTT.

This chain's CDR3 is CASSLGGLGSYEQYF. The CDR3 region has the DNA TGTGCCAGCAGCTTGGGGGGACTGGGTTCCTACGAGCAGTACTTC. The chain joins TRBV5-6 to TRBJ2-7; a possible D gene is TRBD2 (6 bases). The CDR3 length is 15 residues. V lost 0 bases and J lost 1, with 11 bases in between. Looked up from germline, CDR1 is SGHDT and CDR2 is YYEEEE.

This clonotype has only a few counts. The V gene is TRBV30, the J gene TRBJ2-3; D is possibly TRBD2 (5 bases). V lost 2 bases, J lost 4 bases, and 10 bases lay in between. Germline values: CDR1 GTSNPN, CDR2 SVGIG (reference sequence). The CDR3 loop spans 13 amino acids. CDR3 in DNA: TGTGCCTGGAGTATCGGGGAGTCAGATACGCAGTATTTT. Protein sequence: CAWSIGESDTQYF.

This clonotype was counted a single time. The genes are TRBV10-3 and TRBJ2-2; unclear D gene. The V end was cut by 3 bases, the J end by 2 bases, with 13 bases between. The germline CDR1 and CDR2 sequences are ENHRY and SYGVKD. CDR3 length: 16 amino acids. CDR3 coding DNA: TGTGCCATCAGTGAAGCCCGTGAGATAAACACCGGGGAGCTGTTTTTT. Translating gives CAISEAREINTGELFF.

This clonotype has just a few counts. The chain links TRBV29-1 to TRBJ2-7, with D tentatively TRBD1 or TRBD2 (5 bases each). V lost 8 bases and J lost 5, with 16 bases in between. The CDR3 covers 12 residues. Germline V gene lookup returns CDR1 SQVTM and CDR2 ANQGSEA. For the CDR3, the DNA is TGCAGCATTTTACTGAGGGGTAACGAGCAGTACTTC. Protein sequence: CSILLRGNEQYF.

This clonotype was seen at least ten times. CDR3 sequence (DNA): TGTGCCAGCACCGAGTACAGGGCGAATGAAAAACTGTTTTTT. Translation: CASTEYRANEKLFF. This chain connects TRBV5-5 to TRBJ1-4; D is perhaps TRBD1 (6 bases). CDR3 length equals 14 residues. Trimming took 6 bases from V and 5 from J, leaving 14 bases between them. In germline, CDR1 is SGHKS, CDR2 YYEKEE (reference sequence).

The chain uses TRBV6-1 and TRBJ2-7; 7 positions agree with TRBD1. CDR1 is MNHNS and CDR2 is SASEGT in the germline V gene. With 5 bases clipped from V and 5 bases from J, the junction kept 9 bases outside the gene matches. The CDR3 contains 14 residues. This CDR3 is CASSNDRVSNEQYF. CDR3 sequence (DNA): TGTGCCAGCAGTAACGACAGGGTGAGCAACGAGCAGTACTTC.

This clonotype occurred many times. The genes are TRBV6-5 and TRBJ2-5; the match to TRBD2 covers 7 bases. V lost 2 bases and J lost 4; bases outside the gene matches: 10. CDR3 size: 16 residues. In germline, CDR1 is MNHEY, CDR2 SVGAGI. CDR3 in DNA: TGTGCCAGCAGTTACGACCGGTGGGGGGGTGGAGAGACCCAGTACTTC. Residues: CASSYDRWGGGETQYF.

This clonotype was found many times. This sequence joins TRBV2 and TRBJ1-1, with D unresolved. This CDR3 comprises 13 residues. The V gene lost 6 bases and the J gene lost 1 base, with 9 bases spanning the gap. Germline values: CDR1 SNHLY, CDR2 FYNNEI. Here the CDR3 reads CASSDLANTEAFF. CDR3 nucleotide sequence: TGTGCCAGCAGCGACTTGGCGAACACTGAAGCTTTCTTT.

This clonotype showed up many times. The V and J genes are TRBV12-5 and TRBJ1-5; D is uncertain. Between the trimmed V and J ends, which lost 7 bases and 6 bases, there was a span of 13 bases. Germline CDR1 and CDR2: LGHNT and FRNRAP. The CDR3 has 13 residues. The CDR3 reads CASVQEIGQPQHF. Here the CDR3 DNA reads TGTGCTAGTGTTCAGGAGATAGGTCAGCCCCAGCATTTT.

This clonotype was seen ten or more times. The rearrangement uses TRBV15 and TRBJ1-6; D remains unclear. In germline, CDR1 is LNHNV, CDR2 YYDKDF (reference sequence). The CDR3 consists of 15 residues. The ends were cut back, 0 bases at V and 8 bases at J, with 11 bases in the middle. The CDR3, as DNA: TGTGCCACCAGCAGAGATCCAGGTTCTGATTCACCCCTCCACTTT. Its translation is CATSRDPGSDSPLHF. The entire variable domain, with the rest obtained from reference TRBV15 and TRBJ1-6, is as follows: DAMVIQNPRYQVTQFGKPVTLSCSQTLNHNVMYWYQQKSSQAPKLLFHYYDKDFNNEADTPDNFQSRRPNTSFCFLDIRSPGLGDTAMYLCATSRDPGSDSPLHFGNGTRLTVT.

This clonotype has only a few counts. In nucleotides, the CDR3 is TGTGCCAGCAGTGCCGACCAGGGGAAGCTGTTTTTT. Translated, it gives CASSADQGKLFF. This chain links TRBV27 with TRBJ2-2, with D perhaps matching TRBD1 (6 bases). The germline gives CDR1 MNHEY, CDR2 SMNVEV (reference sequence). This CDR3 spans 12 amino acids. Trimming took 5 bases from V and 12 from J, leaving 13 bases between them.

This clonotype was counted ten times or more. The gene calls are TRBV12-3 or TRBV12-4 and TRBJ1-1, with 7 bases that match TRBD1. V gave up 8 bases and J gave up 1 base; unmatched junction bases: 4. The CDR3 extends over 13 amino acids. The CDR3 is CASGDSENTEAFF. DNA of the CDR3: TGTGCCAGCGGGGACAGTGAGAACACTGAAGCTTTCTTT.

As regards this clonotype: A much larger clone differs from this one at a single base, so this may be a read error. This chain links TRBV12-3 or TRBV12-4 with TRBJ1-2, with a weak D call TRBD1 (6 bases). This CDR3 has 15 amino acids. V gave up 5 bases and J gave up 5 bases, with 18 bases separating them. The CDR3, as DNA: TGTGCCAGCAGTCCTCAACAGGGTCGGGGGTATGGCTACACCTTC. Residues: CASSPQQGRGYGYTF.